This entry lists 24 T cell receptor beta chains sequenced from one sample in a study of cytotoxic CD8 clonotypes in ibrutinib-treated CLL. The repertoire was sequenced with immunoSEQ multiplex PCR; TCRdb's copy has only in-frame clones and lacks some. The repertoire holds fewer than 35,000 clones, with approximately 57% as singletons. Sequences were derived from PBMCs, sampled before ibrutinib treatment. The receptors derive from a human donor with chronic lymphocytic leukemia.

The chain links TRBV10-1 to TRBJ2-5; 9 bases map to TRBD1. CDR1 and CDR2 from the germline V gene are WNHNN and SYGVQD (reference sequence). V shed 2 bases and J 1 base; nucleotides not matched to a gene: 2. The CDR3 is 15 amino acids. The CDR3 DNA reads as TGCGCCAGCAGTGAGGGGGGACAGGGCCAAGAGACCCAGTACTTC. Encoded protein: CASSEGGQGQETQYF.

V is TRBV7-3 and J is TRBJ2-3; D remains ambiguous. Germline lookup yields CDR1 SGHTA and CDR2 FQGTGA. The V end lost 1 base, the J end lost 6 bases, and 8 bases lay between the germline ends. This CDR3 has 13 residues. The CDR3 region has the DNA TGTGCCAGCAGCTTAAGGCAGACGGATACGCAGTATTTT. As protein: CASSLRQTDTQYF.

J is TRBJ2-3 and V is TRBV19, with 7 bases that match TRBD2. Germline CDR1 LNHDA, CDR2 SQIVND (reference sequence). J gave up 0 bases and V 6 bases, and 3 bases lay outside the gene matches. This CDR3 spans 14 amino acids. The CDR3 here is CASSWTRSTDTQYF. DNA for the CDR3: TGTGCCAGTAGCTGGACTAGAAGCACAGATACGCAGTATTTT.

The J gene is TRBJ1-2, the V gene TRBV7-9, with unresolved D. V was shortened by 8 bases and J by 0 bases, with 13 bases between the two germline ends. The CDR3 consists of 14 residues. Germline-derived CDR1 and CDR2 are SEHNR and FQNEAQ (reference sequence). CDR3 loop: CASRKGEANYGYTF. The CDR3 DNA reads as TGTGCCAGCCGTAAGGGTGAAGCTAACTATGGCTACACCTTC.

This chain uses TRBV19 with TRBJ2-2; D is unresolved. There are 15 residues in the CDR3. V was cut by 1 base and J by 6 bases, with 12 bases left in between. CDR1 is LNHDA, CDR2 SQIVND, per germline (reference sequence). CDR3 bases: TGTGCCAGTAGTATAGTAGGGAAGGGTCCCGGGGAGCTGTTTTTT. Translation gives CASSIVGKGPGELFF.

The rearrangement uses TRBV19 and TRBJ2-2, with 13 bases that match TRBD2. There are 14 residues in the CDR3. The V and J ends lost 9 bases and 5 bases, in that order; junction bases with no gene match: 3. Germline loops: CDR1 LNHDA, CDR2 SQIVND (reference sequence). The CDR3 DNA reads TGTGCCAGCACTAGCGGGAGGGGGACCGGGGAGCTGTTTTTT. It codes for CASTSGRGTGELFF.

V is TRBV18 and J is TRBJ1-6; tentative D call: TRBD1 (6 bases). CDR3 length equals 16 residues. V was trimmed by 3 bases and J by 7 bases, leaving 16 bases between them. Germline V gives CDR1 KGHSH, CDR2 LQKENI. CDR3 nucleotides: TGTGCCAGCTCACCGGTTGAGACAGGCCCCAATTCACCCCTCCACTTT. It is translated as CASSPVETGPNSPLHF.

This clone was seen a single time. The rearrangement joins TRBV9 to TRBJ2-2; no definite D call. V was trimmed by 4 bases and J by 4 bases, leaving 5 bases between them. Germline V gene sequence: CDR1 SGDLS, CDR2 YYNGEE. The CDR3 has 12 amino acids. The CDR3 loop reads CASSRSTGELFF. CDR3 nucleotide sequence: TGTGCCAGCAGCCGGAGCACCGGGGAGCTGTTTTTT. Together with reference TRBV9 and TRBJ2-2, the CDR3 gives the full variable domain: DSGVTQTPKHLITATGQRVTLRCSPRSGDLSVYWYQQSLDQGLQFLIQYYNGEERAKGNILERFSAQQFPDLHSELNLSSLELGDSALYFCASSRSTGELFFGEGSRLTVL.

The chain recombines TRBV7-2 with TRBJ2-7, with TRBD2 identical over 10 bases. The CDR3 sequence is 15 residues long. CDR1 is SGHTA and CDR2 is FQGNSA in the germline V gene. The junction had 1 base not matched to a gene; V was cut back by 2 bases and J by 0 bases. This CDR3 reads CASSLSSGSSYEQYF. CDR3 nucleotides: TGTGCCAGCAGCTTATCTAGCGGGAGCTCCTACGAGCAGTACTTC.

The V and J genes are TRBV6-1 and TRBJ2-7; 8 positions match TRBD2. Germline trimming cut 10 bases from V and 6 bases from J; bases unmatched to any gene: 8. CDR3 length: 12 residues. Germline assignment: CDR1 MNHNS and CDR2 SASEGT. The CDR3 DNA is TGTGCCAACCCGGGACTAGAAAGCGAGCAGTACTTC. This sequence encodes CANPGLESEQYF.

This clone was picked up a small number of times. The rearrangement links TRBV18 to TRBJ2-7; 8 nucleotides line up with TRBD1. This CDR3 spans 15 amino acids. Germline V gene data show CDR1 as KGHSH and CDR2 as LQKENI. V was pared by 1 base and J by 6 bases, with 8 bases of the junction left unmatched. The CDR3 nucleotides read TGTGCCAGCTCACCACGGCGGCAGGGGGCCAGCGAGCAGTACTTC. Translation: CASSPRRQGASEQYF.

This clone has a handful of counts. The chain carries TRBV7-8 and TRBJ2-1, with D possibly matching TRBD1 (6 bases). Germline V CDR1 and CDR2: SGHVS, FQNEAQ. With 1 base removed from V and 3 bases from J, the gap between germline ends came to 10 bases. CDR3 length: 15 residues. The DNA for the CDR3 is TGTGCCAGCAGCTTAGTAGGCAGGGGCTACAATGAGCAGTTCTTC. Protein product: CASSLVGRGYNEQFF.

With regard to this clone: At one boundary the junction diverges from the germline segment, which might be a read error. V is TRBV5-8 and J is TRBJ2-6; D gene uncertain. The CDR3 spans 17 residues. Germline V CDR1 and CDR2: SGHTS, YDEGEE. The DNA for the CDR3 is TGTGCCAGCATGTTCTGTCACCACACAAAGTCGGGCCAACGTCCTGACTTC. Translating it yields CASMFCHHTKSGQRPDF.

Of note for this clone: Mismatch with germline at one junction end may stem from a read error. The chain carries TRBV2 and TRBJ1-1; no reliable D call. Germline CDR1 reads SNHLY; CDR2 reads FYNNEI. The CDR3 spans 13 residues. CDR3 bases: TGTGCCAGCAGGGAAGACAACCCCACTGAAGCTTTCTTT. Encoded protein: CASREDNPTEAFF. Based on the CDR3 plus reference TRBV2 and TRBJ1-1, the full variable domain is EPEVTQTPSHQVTQMGQEVILRCVPISNHLYFYWYRQILGQKVEFLVSFYNNEISEKSEIFDDQFSVERPDGSNFTLKIRSTKLEDSAMYFCASREDNPTEAFFGQGTRLTVV.

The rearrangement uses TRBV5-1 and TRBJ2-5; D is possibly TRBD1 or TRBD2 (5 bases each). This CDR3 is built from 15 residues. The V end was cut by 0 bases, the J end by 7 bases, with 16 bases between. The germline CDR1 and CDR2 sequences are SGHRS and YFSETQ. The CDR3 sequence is CASSLDPLAGGTQYF. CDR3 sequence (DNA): TGCGCCAGCAGCTTGGATCCCCTCGCTGGGGGGACCCAGTACTTC.

The CDR3 is CASSYVRSSGANVLTF. CDR3 in DNA: TGTGCCAGCAGTTACGTCAGGAGCTCTGGGGCCAACGTCCTGACTTTC. The rearrangement uses TRBV6-5 and TRBJ2-6; no clear D. Germline V gives CDR1 MNHEY, CDR2 SVGAGI. V was trimmed by 2 bases and J by 0 bases, leaving 8 bases between them. The CDR3 is 16 residues long.

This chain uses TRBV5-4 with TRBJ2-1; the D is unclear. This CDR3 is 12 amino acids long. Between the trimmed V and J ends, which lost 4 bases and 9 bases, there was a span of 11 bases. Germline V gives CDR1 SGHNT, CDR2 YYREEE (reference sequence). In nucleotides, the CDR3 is TGTGCCAGCAGCATTTGGGCATCTGAGCAGTTCTTC. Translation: CASSIWASEQFF.

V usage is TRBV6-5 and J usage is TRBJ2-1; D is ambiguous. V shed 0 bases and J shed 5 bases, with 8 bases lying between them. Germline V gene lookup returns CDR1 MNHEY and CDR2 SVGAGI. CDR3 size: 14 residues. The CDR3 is CASSYSDPDNEQFF. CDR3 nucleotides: TGTGCCAGCAGTTACTCTGATCCCGACAATGAGCAGTTCTTC.

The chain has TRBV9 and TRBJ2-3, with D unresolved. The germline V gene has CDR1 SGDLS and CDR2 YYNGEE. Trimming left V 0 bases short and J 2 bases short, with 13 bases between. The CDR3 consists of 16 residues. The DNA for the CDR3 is TGTGCCAGCAGCGTAGCCGCTGGCGCGAACACAGATACGCAGTATTTT. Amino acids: CASSVAAGANTDTQYF.

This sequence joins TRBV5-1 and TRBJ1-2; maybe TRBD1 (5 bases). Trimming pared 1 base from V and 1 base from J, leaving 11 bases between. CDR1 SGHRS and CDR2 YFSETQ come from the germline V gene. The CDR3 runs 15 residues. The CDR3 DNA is TGCGCCAGCAGCTTGCGAGACAGATTTAACTATGGCTACACCTTC. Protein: CASSLRDRFNYGYTF.

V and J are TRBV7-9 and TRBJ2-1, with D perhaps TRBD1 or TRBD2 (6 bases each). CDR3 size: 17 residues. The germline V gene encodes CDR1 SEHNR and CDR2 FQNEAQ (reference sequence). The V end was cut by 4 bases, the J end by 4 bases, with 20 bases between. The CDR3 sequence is CASSSGVIEGGYNEQFF. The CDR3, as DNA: TGTGCCAGCAGCTCAGGCGTAATAGAGGGGGGATACAATGAGCAGTTCTTC.

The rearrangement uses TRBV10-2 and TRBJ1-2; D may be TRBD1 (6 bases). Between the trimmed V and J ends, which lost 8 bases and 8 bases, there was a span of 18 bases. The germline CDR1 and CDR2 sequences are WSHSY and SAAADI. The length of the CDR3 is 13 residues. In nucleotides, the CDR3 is TGCGCCAGCGGGGCGTCGGGGGCGCGGGGCTACACCTTC. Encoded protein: CASGASGARGYTF.

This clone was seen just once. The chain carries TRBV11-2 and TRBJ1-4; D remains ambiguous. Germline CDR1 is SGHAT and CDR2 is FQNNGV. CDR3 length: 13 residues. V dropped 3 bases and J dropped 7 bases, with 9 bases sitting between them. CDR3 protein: CASSFTPAEKLFF. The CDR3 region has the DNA TGTGCCAGCAGCTTTACACCAGCTGAAAAACTGTTTTTT. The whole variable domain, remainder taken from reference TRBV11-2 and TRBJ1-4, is EAGVAQSPRYKIIEKRQSVAFWCNPISGHATLYWYQQILGQGPKLLIQFQNNGVVDDSQLPKDRFSAERLKGVDSTLKIQPAKLEDSAVYLCASSFTPAEKLFFGSGTQLSVL.

CDR3 residues: CASSPAWLAAANTQYF. CDR3 in DNA: TGTGCCAGCAGCCCGGCCTGGCTAGCGGCCGCTAATACGCAGTATTTT. V is TRBV7-3 and J is TRBJ2-3, with 7 nucleotides matching TRBD2. The CDR3 consists of 16 residues. CDR1 and CDR2 (germline): SGHTA, FQGTGA. Trimming removed 5 bases from V and 7 bases from J; junction bases left unmatched: 15.